This TCR beta chain originates from a study of CD8 T cells in ankylosing spondylitis. Notes on the study in general: Made up of eight or nine highly homologous variants, a TCR beta motif appeared characteristic of ankylosing spondylitis blood.

Germline values: CDR1 SGHVS, CDR2 FQNEAQ. The CDR3 contains 13 residues. The germline V and J ends were trimmed by 1 base and 5 bases, with 6 bases remaining between them. This clonotype has more than one count but fewer than ten. Its antigen is unidentified. Each CDR3 protein gets one entry after TCRdb re-called the 5' RACE reads with MiXCR. The sample lists around 770,000 distinct CDR3 sequences, around 11% occurring once. The gene calls are TRBV7-8 and TRBJ1-5; D gene unclear. This receptor was identified in a male donor with ankylosing spondylitis. Sequencing was carried out using blood, either unsorted or a sorted T cell fraction (not recorded which). CDR3 sequence (DNA): TGTGCCAGCAGCTTAGTAGCGGATCAGCCCCAGCATTTT. Protein sequence: CASSLVADQPQHF.